The present TCR beta chain was sequenced within a study of cytomegalovirus exposure and HLA in healthy donors (dated by TCRdb to about 2017). Some background on the complete study: In an earlier analysis of fewer than 750 of the donors, 276 Gb of sequence data and approximately 100 million unique TCR beta sequences from roughly 190 million T cells were reported. To predict cytomegalovirus infection status, the study brought together high-throughput TCR immunosequencing, statistical association of individual TCRs with disease status, and machine learning. A later analysis re-analyzed previously published TCR beta repertoires from 666 donors and added high-resolution HLA genotyping to study TCR occurrence patterns. The number of typed donors differed by locus: about 620-640 for A, B, C, DRB1 and DQB1; some 500 for DQA1; roughly 600 for DPA1; and around 450 for DPB1. On average, around 230,000 unique TCR beta nucleotide sequences were sequenced per donor among more than 350 genotyped donors of the cohort, with around 19% of those sequences being non-productive. Five DR-DQ haplotypes were treated as single units for association and clustering because of strong linkage in the cohort. In a later genetic analysis, genome-wide SNP genotypes for about 65% of the roughly 670 donors were used, and that subset was treated as a discovery cohort. Using immunosequencing, the study profiled T cell repertoires from approximately 700 subjects and related those repertoires to cytomegalovirus serostatus. HLA typing covered class I and class II loci at four-digit resolution. The study aimed to test whether signatures of past pathogen exposure could be identified by cataloging public T cell receptors. To decide whether each TCR beta V gene segment behaved as functional or pseudogenic, an earlier analysis of some 600 of the donors relied on high-throughput TCR beta sequencing. Rather than using new phenotypic data, the later analysis identified candidate immune exposures from TCR beta sequences and from how often those sequences occurred across donors. Of the 350 to 400 genotyped donors, over 65% fell in the genetic ancestry cluster associated with self-reported Caucasian donors. Alongside the repertoire data, information on donor age, sex, ethnicity and CMV serostatus was compiled. Every repertoire in the discovery cohort had been generated on one and the same sequencing platform. About 300 gigabases of sequencing data and 78 million or so unique TCR sequences were included in an early release covering around 600 HLA-typed donors. A separate validation cohort of some 130 different subjects was used in addition to the approximately 700-subject first cohort.

The research as a whole found: The sequencing pipeline was judged likely to have produced a cluster of highly shared sequence variants as a technical artifact. In a later analysis, HLA-associated TCR beta chains were found to be more clonally expanded and to have lower generation probabilities than equally common non-associated chains. While some public TCRs were present in many individuals, most TCR sequences turned up only very rarely across donors. Because HLA typing was unavailable for some donors at each locus, only the typed subset was used in association tests. The earlier analysis of a few hundred of the donors excluded some 15 rarely observed V segments, including chromosome 9 orphons, because counts were too low. The classifier was reported to diagnose cytomegalovirus status with high specificity and sensitivity in both the original cohort and the validation cohort. Strong co-occurrence of HLA alleles, especially DR and DQ, made assigning TCR associations to individual alleles difficult. In a later analysis, most CMV-associated TCR beta chains were found to appear HLA-restricted, with HLA associations seemingly driven largely by CMV exposure. Some IMGT-functional V segments, including TRBV6-2 and TRBV6-3, could not be distinguished by the 87-base-pair reads and were therefore excluded. Correlated functional status among segregating V segments might be attributable to linkage disequilibrium, but an unknown experimental factor could not be ruled out. CMV serostatus was the only immune exposure information available for the cohort. Three of the identified cytomegalovirus-associated TCR beta chains were confirmed in vitro to be specific for cytomegalovirus antigens. In a later analysis, some 17,000 TCR beta sequences were associated with specific HLA alleles at a false discovery rate of 0.05. In a later analysis, TCR association rates were found to vary across HLA loci, with the most associated TCRs seen for DRB1 alleles and the fewest for HLA-C alleles. Presence/absence analyses assumed roughly uniform sequencing depth across donors, an assumption that may not hold. Only TCR beta chains were sequenced in this cohort, and the absence of alpha or paired-chain data limited detectable features. According to the authors, the approach could potentially be generalized to other disease states and immunological phenotypes. Compared with the roughly 710-donor mean, donors in an Asian-associated ancestry cluster had fewer N-insertions in productive TCRs, according to a later genetic analysis. A further reported finding was that TCR beta sequences accurately predicted the HLA-A and HLA-B alleles for most subjects in the first cohort. In the study, approximately 160 TCR beta chains were listed as associated with cytomegalovirus. According to a later analysis, parvovirus B19, influenza, CMV and Epstein-Barr virus appeared linked to several top co-occurrence clusters. Broadly in line with IMGT annotations, most TCR beta V segments showed up in productive rearrangements about 90% or about 30% of the time in an earlier analysis of 587 of the donors. In a later genetic analysis, a missense DCLRE1C variant was associated with V-gene and J-gene trimming of TCR beta chains, and the association was replicated in an independent cohort.

The library relied on the immunoSEQ multiplex PCR assay. The multiplex PCR relied on a mix of 60 forward primers for TCR Vbeta segments and 13 reverse primers for TCR Jbeta segments. The CDR3 region of rearranged TCR beta genes was amplified from genomic DNA by a multiplex PCR assay. Amplified TCR beta libraries were sequenced as 87-base-pair reads on the Illumina HiSeq System. The paper's processing steps were these. Across the 666 repertoires, a later analysis counted tens of millions of unique TCR beta chains, approximately 10 million of which were shared by at least two donors. A nearest-neighbor algorithm error-corrected the raw reads and collapsed the reads into unique sequences, merging closely related sequences to remove PCR and sequencing errors. V, D and J gene segments were assigned by aligning CDR3 sequences to IMGT reference sequences. For a sequence to be retained, a match of at least six nucleotides to both a V gene segment and a J gene segment was required. Rearrangements were classified as productive when the CDR3 lacked stop codons and remained in frame with V and J, and all other rearrangements were classified as non-productive. CDR3 was defined by IMGT convention, running from the second conserved V-encoded cysteine to the conserved J-encoded phenylalanine. The earlier analysis of some 600 of the donors excluded sequences that lacked an unambiguous match to a single V gene segment. An earlier analysis of several hundred of the donors classified V segments as functional when productive rearrangements were above 56.7% and as segregating when the standard deviation between donors was above 5%. A statistical classification framework was built to diagnose cytomegalovirus status from the catalog of TCR beta chain sequences. In a later analysis, V and J genes were assigned by comparing TCR nucleotide sequences against IMGT/GENE-DB human TR gene sequences. Using the TCRdist pipeline, a later analysis assigned CDR3 sequences along with most-parsimonious VDJ recombination scenarios. In a later analysis, each TCR beta chain was defined by its CDR3 amino acid sequence together with its V-gene family, and reads without a unique V-gene family were excluded. In a later analysis, 450 to 600 highly shared, low-generation-probability nucleotide sequences were removed to address suspected cross-contamination and a sequencing artifact. In a later analysis, a clonal expansion index was calculated for each public chain from normalized within-repertoire ranks of inferred template counts. Generation probabilities in a later analysis came from a VDJ recombination model fitted to out-of-frame rearrangements, and those results were checked against IGoR. In a later analysis, TCR-TCR, TCR-HLA and TCR-CMV co-occurrence was scored with hypergeometric tests, and a repertoire-size bias correction was applied to TCR pairs. To estimate false discovery rates, a later analysis permuted the HLA or CMV assignments 20 times. In a later analysis, co-occurring TCRs were grouped using DBSCAN, and TCRdist sequence similarity was added for clustering within HLA-allele-positive subsets. Repertoires with fewer than 30,000 or more than 120,000 public chains were left out of co-occurrence clustering, as were several repertoires with anomalous nucleotide sharing. What TCRdb holds here is the immuneACCESS table cut down to in-frame rearrangements. Part of the clones is not present; checked against another copy, under half of the missing clones reflect an unresolved V gene, and the others are unexplained. V, J and clone size reflect that table, while D and trimming were determined from the DNA. The sample yields about 220,000 clones; under 80% were counted once. 1.8% of the sample goes to the ten largest clones.

Regarding this clone: What this receptor recognizes is not known. The sample holds no much larger clone one base away, and base qualities are not on file.

The germline V gene specifies SNHLY as CDR1 and FYNNEI as CDR2. The junction carries 11 bases between V and J, which are trimmed by 4 bases and 5 bases respectively. CDR3 length: 13 amino acids, cysteine to phenylalanine. Left in the record is the CDR3 DNA by itself, 39 bases read in frame from the first base. The cohort comprised under 700 healthy bone marrow donors. Cohort members were all nominally healthy when sampled, although unrecorded immune exposures were likely present. The donor was CMV seronegative and belonged to the group of 350 or so seronegative cohort members. A peripheral blood sample was provided by each donor, and peripheral blood mononuclear cells were used for TCR beta sequencing. The Qiagen DNeasy Blood Extraction Kit was used to extract genomic DNA from the blood cell samples.

The chain is encoded by TRBV2 joined to TRBJ1-1; TRBD1 is possibly the D segment (5 matching bases). The sample consisted of PBMCs. The TCR was taken from a woman in her twenties or thirties in good health and CMV-seronegative. The nucleotides read TGTGCCAGCAGTGTGGCGGGGGATACTGAAGCTTTCTTT. Its translation reads: CASSVAGDTEAFF.